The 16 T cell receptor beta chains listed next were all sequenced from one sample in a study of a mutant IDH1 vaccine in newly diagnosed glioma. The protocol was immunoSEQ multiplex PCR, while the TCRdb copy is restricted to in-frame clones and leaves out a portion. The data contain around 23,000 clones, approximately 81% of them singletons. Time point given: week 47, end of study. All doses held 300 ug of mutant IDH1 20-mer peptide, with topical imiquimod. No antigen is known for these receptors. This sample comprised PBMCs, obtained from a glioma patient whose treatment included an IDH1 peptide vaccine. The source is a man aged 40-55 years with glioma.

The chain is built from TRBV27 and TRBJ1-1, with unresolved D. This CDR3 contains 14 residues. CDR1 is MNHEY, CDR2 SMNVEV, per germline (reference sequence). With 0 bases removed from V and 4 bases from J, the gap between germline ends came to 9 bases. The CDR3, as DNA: TGTGCCAGCAGTTTATCCCTAGGTCGCACTGAAGCTTTCTTT. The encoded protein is CASSLSLGRTEAFF.

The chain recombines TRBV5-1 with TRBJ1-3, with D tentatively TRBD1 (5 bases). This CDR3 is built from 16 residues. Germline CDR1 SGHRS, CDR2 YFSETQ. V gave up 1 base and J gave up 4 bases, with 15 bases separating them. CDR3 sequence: CASSLMMGVEGNTIYF. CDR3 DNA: TGCGCCAGCAGCTTGATGATGGGGGTGGAAGGAAACACCATATATTTT.

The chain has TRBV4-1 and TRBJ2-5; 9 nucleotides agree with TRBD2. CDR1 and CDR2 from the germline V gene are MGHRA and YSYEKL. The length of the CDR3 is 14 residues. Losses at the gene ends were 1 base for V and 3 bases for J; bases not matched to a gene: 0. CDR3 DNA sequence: TGCGCCAGCAGCCAAGGGACTAGCGAAGAGACCCAGTACTTC. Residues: CASSQGTSEETQYF.

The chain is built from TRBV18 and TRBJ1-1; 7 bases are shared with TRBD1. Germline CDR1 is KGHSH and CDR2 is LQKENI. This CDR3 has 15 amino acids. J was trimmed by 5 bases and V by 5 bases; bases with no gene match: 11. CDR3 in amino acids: CASSSDVGGGTEAFF. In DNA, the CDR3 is TGTGCCAGCTCATCTGATGTAGGGGGCGGGACTGAAGCTTTCTTT.

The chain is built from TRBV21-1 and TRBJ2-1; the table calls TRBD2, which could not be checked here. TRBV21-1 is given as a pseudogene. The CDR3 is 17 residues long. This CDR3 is CASSRLGGALNKGEQFF. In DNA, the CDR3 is TGTGCCAGCAGCCGTCTGGGCGGGGCTCTCAATAAAGGTGAGCAGTTCTTC.

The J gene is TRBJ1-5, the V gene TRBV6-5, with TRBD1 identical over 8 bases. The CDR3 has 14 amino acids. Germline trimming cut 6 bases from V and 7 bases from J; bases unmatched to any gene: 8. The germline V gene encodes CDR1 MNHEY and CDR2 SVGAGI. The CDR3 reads CASRIQGAGQPQHF. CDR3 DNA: TGTGCCAGCAGAATTCAGGGGGCAGGGCAGCCCCAGCATTTT.

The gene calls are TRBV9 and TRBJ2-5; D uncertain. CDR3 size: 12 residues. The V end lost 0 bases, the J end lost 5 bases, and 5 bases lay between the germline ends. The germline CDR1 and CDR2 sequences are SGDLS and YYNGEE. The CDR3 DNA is TGTGCCAGCAGCGTAGAAGACGAGACCCAGTACTTC. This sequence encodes CASSVEDETQYF.

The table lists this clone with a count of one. This chain's CDR3 is CASSVRSGSYNEQFF. DNA for the CDR3: TGCGCCAGCAGCGTCAGGAGCGGCTCCTACAATGAGCAGTTCTTC. V gene TRBV4-3 combines with J gene TRBJ2-1; tentative D call: TRBD2 (5 bases). Trimming cost V 5 bases and J 0 bases, with 11 bases left between them. This CDR3 spans 15 amino acids. Germline-derived CDR1 and CDR2 are LGHNA and YSLEER.

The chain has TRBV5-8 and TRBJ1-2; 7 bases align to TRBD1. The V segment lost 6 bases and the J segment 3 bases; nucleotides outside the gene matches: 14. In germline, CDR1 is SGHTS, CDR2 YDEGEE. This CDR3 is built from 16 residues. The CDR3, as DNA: TGTGCCAGCACTTGGGACAGCTCTAATCGCTACTATGGCTACACCTTC. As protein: CASTWDSSNRYYGYTF.

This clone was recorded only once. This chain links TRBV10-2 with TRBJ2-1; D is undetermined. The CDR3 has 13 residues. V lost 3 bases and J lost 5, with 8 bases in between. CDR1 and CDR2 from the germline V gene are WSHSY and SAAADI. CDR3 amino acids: CASSDLTNNEQFF. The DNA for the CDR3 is TGCGCCAGCAGTGACTTGACAAACAATGAGCAGTTCTTC.

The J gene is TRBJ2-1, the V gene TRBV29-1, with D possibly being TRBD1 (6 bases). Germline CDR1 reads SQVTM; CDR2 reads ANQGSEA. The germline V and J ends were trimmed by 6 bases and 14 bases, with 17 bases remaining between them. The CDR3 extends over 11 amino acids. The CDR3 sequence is CSVVRDTGKFF. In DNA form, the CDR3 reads TGCAGCGTCGTTCGGGACACCGGCAAGTTCTTC.

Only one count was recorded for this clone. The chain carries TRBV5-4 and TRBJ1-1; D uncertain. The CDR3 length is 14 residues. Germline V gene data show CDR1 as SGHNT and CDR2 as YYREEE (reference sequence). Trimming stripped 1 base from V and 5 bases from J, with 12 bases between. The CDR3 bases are TGTGCCAGCAGCTTGTTGTCCCTTGGTACTGAAGCTTTCTTT. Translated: CASSLLSLGTEAFF.

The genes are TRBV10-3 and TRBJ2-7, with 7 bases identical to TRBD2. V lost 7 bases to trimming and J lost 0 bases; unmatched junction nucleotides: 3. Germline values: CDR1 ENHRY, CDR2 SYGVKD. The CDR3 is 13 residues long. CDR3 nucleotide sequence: TGTGCCATCAAGCGGGGACGCTCCTACGAGCAGTACTTC. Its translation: CAIKRGRSYEQYF.

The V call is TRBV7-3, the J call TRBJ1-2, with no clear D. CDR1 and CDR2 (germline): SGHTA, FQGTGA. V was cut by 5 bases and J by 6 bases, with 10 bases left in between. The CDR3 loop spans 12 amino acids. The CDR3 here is CASSADGNGYTF. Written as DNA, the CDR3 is TGTGCCAGCAGCGCGGACGGTAATGGCTACACCTTC.

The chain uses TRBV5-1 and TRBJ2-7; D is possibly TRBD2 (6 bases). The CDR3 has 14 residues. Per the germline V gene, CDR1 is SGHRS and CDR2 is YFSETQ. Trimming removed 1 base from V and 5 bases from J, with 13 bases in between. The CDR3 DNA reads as TGCGCCAGCAGCTTGCCGGGACTCAGTAACGAGCAGTACTTC. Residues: CASSLPGLSNEQYF.

The CDR3 protein is CASSLVVAGGVSDTQYF. The DNA of the CDR3 is TGTGCCAGCAGCTTAGTGGTAGCGGGAGGTGTAAGTGATACGCAGTATTTT. This chain joins TRBV7-6 and TRBJ2-3; 10 bases line up with TRBD2. The germline V gene has CDR1 SGHVS and CDR2 FNYEAQ. The trim removed 1 base at V and 6 bases at J, leaving 10 bases unmatched. The CDR3 has 17 amino acids.